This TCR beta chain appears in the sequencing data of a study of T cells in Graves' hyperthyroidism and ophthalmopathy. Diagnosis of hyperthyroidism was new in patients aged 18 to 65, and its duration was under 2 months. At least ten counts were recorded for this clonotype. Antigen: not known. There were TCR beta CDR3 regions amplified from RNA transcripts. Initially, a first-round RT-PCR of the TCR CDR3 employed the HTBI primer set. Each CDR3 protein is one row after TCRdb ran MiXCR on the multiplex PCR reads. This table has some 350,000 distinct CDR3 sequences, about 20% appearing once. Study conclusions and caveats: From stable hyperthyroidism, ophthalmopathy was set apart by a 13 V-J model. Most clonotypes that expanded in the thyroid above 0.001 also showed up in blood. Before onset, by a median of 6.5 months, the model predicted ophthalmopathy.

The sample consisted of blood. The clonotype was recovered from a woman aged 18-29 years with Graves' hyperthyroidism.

This CDR3 is CASVTGAGNEKLFF. The CDR3 DNA sequence: TGTGCCAGCGTAACAGGGGCGGGTAATGAAAAACTGTTTTTT. The chain is built from TRBV6-5 and TRBJ1-4, with 7 bases fitting TRBD1. Germline lookup yields CDR1 MNHEY and CDR2 SVGAGI. This CDR3 has 14 residues. The V gene end was trimmed by 8 bases and the J gene end by 4 bases; junction bases not matched to a gene: 7.